This record covers a single T cell receptor beta chain. The CDR3 is made up of 15 amino acids. Per germline, CDR1 LNHDA and CDR2 SQIVND (reference sequence). V dropped 5 bases and J dropped 0 bases, with 13 bases sitting between them. A CD45RA-negative memory subset and a CD45RA+ naive subset were separated from the CD4+ cells. Clones were read by immunoSEQ multiplex PCR, and TCRdb kept only the in-frame ones, dropping some. This table holds about 1,500,000 clones, roughly 97% found once. This sample is drawn from a study of shared clonotypes between healthy human individuals. The chain has TRBV19 and TRBJ1-1, with D perhaps TRBD1 (6 bases). The receptor's source is a man aged 30 to 45 in good health. Specimen: naive CD4+ T cells sorted from blood. The subset is: CD45RA+ positively selected. The CDR3 sequence: CASSRGQLLNTEAFF. The CDR3 DNA sequence: TGTGCCAGTAGTCGCGGACAGCTTTTGAACACTGAAGCTTTCTTT.